This TCR beta chain was recovered during a study of blood T cell repertoires in COVID-19. The overall study: From the United States, Italy and Spain came samples of acute and convalescent COVID-19. T cells, B-cell-depleted T cells, or PBMCs supplied cDNA or gDNA.

This CDR3 has 13 amino acids. CDR1 and CDR2 from the germline V gene are SGHNT and YENEEA. After removal of 5 bases from V and 10 bases from J, the junction contained 7 bases not matched to a gene. Study processing details: Nucleated cell counts were estimated from reference gene primer amplification. Clones were read by immunoSEQ multiplex PCR, and TCRdb kept only the in-frame ones, dropping some. That table supplies the V and J calls and clone size; D and trimming were determined from the DNA. This table has about 100,000 clones, about 87% appearing once. V usage is TRBV11-3 and J usage is TRBJ2-1, with 8 bases that match TRBD2. Sequencing input: peripheral blood. The clonotype originates from a woman aged 25 to 39 with acute or convalescent COVID-19. The CDR3 loop reads CASSPGLVGEQFF. The CDR3 region has the DNA TGTGCCAGCAGCCCGGGACTAGTCGGCGAGCAGTTCTTC.